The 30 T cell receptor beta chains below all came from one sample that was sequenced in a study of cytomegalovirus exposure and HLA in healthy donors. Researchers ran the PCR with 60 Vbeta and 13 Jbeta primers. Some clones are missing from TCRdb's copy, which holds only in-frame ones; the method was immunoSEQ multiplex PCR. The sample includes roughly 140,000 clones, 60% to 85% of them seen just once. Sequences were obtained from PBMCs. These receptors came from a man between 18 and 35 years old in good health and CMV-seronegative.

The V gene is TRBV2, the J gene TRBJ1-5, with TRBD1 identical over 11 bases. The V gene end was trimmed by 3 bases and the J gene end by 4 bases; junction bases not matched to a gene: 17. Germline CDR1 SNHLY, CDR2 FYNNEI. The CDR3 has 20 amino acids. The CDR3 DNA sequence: TGTGCCAGCAGTGATTGGACAGGGGGCACTAAGAAGGTATTTAATCAGCCCCAGCATTTT. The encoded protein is CASSDWTGGTKKVFNQPQHF.

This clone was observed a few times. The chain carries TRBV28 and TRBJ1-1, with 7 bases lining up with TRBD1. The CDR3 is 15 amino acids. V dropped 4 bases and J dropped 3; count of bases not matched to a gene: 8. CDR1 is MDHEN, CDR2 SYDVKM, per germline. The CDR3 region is CASSSGGGGYTEAFF. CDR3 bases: TGTGCCAGCAGTTCGGGAGGGGGCGGATACACTGAAGCTTTCTTT. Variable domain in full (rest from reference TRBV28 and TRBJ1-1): DVKVTQSSRYLVKRTGEKVFLECVQDMDHENMFWYRQDPGLGLRLIYFSYDVKMKEKGDIPEGYSVSREKKERFSLILESASTNQTSMYLCASSSGGGGYTEAFFGQGTRLTVV.

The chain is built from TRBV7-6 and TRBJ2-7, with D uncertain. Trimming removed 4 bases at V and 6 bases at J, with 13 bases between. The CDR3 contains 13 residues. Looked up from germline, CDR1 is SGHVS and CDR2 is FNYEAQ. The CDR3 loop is CASSSVPRGEQYF. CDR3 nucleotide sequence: TGTGCCAGCAGCTCAGTTCCACGAGGCGAGCAGTACTTC.

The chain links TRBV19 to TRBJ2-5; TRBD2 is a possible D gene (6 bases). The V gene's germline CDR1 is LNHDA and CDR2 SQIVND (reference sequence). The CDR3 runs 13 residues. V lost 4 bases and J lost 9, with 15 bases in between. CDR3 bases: TGTGCCAGTAGTACGACTCAGACGGGGGCCCAGTACTTC. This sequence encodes CASSTTQTGAQYF.

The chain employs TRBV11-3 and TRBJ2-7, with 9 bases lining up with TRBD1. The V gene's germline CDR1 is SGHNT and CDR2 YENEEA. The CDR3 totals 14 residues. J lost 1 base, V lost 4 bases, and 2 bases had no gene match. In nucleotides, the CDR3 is TGTGCCAGCAGCTCCGGGACAGGGTCCTACGAGCAGTACTTC. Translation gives CASSSGTGSYEQYF. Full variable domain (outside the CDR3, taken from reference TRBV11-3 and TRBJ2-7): EAGVVQSPRYKIIEKKQPVAFWCNPISGHNTLYWYLQNLGQGPELLIRYENEEAVDDSQLPKDRFSAERLKGVDSTLKIQPAELGDSAVYLCASSSGTGSYEQYFGPGTRLTVT.

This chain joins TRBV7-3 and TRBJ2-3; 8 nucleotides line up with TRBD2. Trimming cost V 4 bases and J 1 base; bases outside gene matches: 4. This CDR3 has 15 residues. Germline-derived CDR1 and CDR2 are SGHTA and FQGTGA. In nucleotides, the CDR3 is TGTGCCAGCAGCTCTCCGGGACTAGGCACAGATACGCAGTATTTT. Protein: CASSSPGLGTDTQYF.

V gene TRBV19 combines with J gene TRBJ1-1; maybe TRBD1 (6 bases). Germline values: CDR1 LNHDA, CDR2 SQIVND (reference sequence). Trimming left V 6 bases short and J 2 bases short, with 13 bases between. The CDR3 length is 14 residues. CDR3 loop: CASRWGGTNTEAFF. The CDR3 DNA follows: TGTGCCAGTAGGTGGGGGGGCACAAACACTGAAGCTTTCTTT.

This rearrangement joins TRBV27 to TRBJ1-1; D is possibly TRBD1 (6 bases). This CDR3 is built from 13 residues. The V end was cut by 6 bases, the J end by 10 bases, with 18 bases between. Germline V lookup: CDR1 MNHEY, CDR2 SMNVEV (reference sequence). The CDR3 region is CASRQTGARIAFF. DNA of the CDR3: TGTGCCAGCAGACAGACAGGCGCGCGAATAGCTTTCTTT.

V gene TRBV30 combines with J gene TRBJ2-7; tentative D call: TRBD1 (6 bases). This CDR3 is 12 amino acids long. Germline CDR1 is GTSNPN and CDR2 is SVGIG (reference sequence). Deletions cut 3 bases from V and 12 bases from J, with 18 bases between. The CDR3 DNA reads TGTGCCTGGAGCCCGAGACAGGCCAGTTGGTACTTC. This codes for CAWSPRQASWYF. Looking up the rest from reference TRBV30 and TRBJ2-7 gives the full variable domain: SQTIHQWPATLVQPVGSPLSLECTVEGTSNPNLYWYRQAAGRGLQLLFYSVGIGQISSEVPQNLSASRPQDRQFILSSKKLLLSDSGFYLCAWSPRQASWYFGPGTRLTVT.

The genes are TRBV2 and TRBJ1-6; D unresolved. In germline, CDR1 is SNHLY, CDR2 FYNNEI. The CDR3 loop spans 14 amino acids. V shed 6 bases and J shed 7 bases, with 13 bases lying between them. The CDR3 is CASSPDRGNSPLHF. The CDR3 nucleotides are TGTGCCAGCAGCCCGGACCGAGGGAATTCACCCCTCCACTTT.

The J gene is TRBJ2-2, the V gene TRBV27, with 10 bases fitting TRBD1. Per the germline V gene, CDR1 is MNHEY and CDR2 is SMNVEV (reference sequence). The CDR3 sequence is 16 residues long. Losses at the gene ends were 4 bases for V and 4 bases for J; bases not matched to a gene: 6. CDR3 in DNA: TGTGCCAGCAGTTCTGGGACAGGGGTCCTCACCGGGGAGCTGTTTTTT. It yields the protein CASSSGTGVLTGELFF.

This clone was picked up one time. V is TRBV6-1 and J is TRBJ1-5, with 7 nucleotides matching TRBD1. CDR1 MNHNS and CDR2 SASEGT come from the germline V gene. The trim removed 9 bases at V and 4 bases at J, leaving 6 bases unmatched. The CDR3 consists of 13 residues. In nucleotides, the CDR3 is TGTGCCAGTACTGACAGGGAAAATCAGCCCCAGCATTTT. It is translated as CASTDRENQPQHF.

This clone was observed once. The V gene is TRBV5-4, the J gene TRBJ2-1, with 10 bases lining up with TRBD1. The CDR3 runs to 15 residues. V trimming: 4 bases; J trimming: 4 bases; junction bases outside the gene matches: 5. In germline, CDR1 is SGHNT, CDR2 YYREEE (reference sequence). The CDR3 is CASSRGDRGYNEQFF. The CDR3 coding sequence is TGTGCCAGCAGCCGGGGGGACAGGGGATACAATGAGCAGTTCTTC.

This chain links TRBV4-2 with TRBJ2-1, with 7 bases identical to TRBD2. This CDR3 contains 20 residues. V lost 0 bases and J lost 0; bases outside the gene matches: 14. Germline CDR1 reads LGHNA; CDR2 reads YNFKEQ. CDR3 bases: TGTGCCAGCAGCCAAGAACTATCAGGACTAGGCACCTCCTCCTACAATGAGCAGTTCTTC. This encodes CASSQELSGLGTSSYNEQFF.

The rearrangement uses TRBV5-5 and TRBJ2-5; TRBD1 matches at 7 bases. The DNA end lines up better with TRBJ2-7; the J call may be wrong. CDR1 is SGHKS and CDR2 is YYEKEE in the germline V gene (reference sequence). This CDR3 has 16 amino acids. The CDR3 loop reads CASSSTRTGVSYEQYF. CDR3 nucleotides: TGTGCCAGCAGCTCGACTCGGACAGGCGTCTCCTACGAGCAGTACTTC.

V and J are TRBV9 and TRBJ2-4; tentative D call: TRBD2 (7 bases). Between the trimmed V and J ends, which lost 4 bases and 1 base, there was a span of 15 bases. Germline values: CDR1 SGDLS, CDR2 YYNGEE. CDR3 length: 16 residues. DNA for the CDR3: TGTGCCAGCAGCCCTGGGGGGGGGCCGGCCAAAAACATTCAGTACTTC. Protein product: CASSPGGGPAKNIQYF.

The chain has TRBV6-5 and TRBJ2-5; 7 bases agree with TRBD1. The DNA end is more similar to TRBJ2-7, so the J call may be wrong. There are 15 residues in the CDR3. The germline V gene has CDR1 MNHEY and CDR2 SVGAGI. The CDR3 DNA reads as TGTGCCAGCAGACGACAGGGAACCTCCCTCTACGAGCAGTACTTC. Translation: CASRRQGTSLYEQYF.

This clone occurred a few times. The CDR3 loop is CASSLRQGFNTEAFF. The CDR3 DNA is TGTGCCAGCAGCTTGCGACAGGGGTTTAACACTGAAGCTTTCTTT. This rearrangement joins TRBV7-2 to TRBJ1-1; 8 bases fit TRBD1. The CDR3 has 15 amino acids. Per the germline V gene, CDR1 is SGHTA and CDR2 is FQGNSA. V shed 3 bases, J shed 2 bases, and the junction held 5 bases outside the gene matches.

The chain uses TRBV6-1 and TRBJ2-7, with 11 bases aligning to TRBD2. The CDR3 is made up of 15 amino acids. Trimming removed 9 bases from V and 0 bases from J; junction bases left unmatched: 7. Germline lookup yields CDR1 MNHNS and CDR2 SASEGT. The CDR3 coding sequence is TGTGCCAGTCAAACGGGACTAGCGGCCTCCTACGAGCAGTACTTC. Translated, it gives CASQTGLAASYEQYF.

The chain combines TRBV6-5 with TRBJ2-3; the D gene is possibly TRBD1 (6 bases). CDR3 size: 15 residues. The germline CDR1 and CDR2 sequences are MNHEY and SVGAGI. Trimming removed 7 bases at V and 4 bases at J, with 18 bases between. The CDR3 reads CASNSFGTGSDTQYF. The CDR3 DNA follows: TGTGCCAGCAATTCGTTCGGAACAGGGTCAGATACGCAGTATTTT.

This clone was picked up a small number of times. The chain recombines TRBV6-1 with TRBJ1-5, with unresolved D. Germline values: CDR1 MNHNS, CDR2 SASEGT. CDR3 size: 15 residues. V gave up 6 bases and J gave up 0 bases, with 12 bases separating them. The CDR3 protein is CASSASTYSNQPQHF. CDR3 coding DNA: TGTGCCAGCAGCGCCTCGACTTATAGCAATCAGCCCCAGCATTTT.

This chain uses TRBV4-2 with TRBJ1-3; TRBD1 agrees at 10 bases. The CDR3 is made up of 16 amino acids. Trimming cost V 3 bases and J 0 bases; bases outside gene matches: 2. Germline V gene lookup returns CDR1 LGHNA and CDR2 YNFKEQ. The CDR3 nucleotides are TGTGCCAGCAGCCAGGGACAGGGGATCTCTGGAAACACCATATATTTT. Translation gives CASSQGQGISGNTIYF.

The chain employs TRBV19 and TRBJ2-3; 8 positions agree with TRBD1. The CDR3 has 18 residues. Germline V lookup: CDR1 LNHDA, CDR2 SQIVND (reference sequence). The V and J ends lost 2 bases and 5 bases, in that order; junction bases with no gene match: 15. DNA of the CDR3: TGTGCCAGTAGTATACCACAAGGGAACAGGGGGTTGATAGATACGCAGTATTTT. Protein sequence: CASSIPQGNRGLIDTQYF.

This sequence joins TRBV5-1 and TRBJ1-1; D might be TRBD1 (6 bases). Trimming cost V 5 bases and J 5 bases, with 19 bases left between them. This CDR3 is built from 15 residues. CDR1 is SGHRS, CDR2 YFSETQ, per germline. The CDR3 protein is CASRRGPGVYTEAFF. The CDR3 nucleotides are TGCGCCAGCAGGCGAGGGCCAGGGGTCTATACTGAAGCTTTCTTT.

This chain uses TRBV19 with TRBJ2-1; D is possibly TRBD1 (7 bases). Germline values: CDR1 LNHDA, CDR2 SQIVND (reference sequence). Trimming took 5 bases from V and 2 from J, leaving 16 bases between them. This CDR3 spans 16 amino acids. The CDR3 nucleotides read TGTGCCAGTAGTCCGTCCTCAGGGGGGCCCTACAATGAGCAGTTCTTC. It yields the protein CASSPSSGGPYNEQFF.

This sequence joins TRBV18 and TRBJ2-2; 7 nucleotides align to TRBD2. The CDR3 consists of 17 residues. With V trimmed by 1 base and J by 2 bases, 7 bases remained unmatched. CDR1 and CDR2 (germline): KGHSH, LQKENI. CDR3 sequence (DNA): TGTGCCAGCTCACCACAGGGTGCGGGAGCAAACACCGGGGAGCTGTTTTTT. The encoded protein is CASSPQGAGANTGELFF. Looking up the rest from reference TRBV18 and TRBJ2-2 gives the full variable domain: NAGVMQNPRHLVRRRGQEARLRCSPMKGHSHVYWYRQLPEEGLKFMVYLQKENIIDESGMPKERFSAEFPKEGPSILRIQQVVRGDSAAYFCASSPQGAGANTGELFFGEGSRLTVL.

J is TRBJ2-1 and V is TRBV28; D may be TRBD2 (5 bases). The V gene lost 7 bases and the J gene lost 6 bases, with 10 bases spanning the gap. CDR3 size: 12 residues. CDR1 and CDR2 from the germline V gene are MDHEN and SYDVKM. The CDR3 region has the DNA TGTGCCAGCACGGCGGGCACCAATGAGCAGTTCTTC. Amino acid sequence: CASTAGTNEQFF.

The CDR3 spells CASSLPGGNGSPLHF. DNA of the CDR3: TGCGCCAGCAGCTTGCCAGGGGGCAATGGTTCACCCCTCCACTTT. The V call is TRBV5-1, the J call TRBJ1-6; 8 nucleotides align to TRBD1. CDR3 length: 15 amino acids. The ends lost 1 base at V and 9 bases at J; junction bases unmatched: 6. CDR1 is SGHRS, CDR2 YFSETQ, per germline.

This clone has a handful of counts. CDR3: CASSLGGAFYEQYF. CDR3 bases: TGTGCCAGCAGCTTAGGGGGAGCCTTCTACGAGCAGTACTTC. V gene TRBV7-2 combines with J gene TRBJ2-5, with a weak D call TRBD2 (5 bases). The last part of the DNA fits TRBJ2-7 better; the J call may be wrong. From germline, CDR1 is SGHTA and CDR2 FQGNSA. This CDR3 spans 14 amino acids.

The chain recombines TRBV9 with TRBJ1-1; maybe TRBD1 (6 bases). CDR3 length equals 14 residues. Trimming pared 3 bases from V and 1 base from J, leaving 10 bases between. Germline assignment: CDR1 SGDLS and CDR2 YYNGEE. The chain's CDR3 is CASSARTANTEAFF. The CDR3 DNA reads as TGTGCCAGCAGCGCCAGGACAGCGAACACTGAAGCTTTCTTT. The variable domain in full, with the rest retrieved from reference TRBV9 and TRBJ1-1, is DSGVTQTPKHLITATGQRVTLRCSPRSGDLSVYWYQQSLDQGLQFLIQYYNGEERAKGNILERFSAQQFPDLHSELNLSSLELGDSALYFCASSARTANTEAFFGQGTRLTVV.